One sample yielded the 14 T cell receptor beta chains listed below, sequenced in a study of cytomegalovirus exposure and HLA in healthy donors. The PCR employed 60 Vbeta primers together with 13 Jbeta primers. Produced via immunoSEQ multiplex PCR; TCRdb's table is partial and in-frame only. The table shows 150,000 to 250,000 clones, with around three quarters occurring only once. The sample taken for sequencing was PBMCs. Every receptor here comes from a man aged 25 to 40 in good health and CMV-seronegative.

A few counts support this clone. The chain recombines TRBV5-1 with TRBJ1-4; 7 bases line up with TRBD1. The J segment lost 0 bases and the V segment lost 4 bases, leaving 12 bases of the junction unmatched. CDR1 and CDR2 (germline): SGHRS, YFSETQ. This CDR3 has 18 amino acids. Here the CDR3 reads CASSASQGVWATNEKLFF. In nucleotides, the CDR3 is TGCGCCAGCAGCGCTTCCCAGGGGGTTTGGGCAACTAATGAAAAACTGTTTTTT. The entire variable domain, with the rest obtained from reference TRBV5-1 and TRBJ1-4, is as follows: KAGVTQTPRYLIKTRGQQVTLSCSPISGHRSVSWYQQTPGQGLQFLFEYFSETQRNKGNFPGRFSGRQFSNSRSEMNVSTLELGDSALYLCASSASQGVWATNEKLFFGSGTQLSVL.

The rearrangement joins TRBV4-1 to TRBJ2-1; D is possibly TRBD2 (6 bases). Between the trimmed V and J ends, which lost 1 base and 5 bases, there was a span of 15 bases. The CDR3 length is 16 residues. Germline V lookup: CDR1 MGHRA, CDR2 YSYEKL. DNA of the CDR3: TGCGCCAGCAGCCAAGCACTAGCTTCTACGGACAATGAGCAGTTCTTC. Protein product: CASSQALASTDNEQFF.

V usage is TRBV7-9 and J usage is TRBJ2-1, with 8 bases that match TRBD2. Trimming at V came to 5 bases and at J to 1 base, leaving 7 bases not matched to a gene. Per germline, CDR1 SEHNR and CDR2 FQNEAQ (reference sequence). The CDR3 loop spans 16 amino acids. The DNA for the CDR3 is TGTGCCAGCAGCCCCGGGGGGGTGCATTCCTACAATGAGCAGTTCTTC. This codes for CASSPGGVHSYNEQFF.

The chain joins TRBV2 to TRBJ2-1; 7 bases are shared with TRBD2. V was pared by 6 bases and J by 6 bases, with 11 bases of the junction left unmatched. Germline V CDR1 and CDR2: SNHLY, FYNNEI. The CDR3 has 15 residues. For the CDR3, the DNA is TGTGCCAGCAGGGGGGGGAGCCTCGGGGCCAATGAGCAGTTCTTC. Translated: CASRGGSLGANEQFF.

The chain combines TRBV5-4 with TRBJ2-5; TRBD1 matches 9 bases. V was clipped by 2 bases and J by 0 bases; unmatched bases: 11. CDR1 and CDR2 (germline): SGHNT, YYREEE (reference sequence). The CDR3 loop spans 18 amino acids. This chain's CDR3 is CASSFLDRGPSYQETQYF. In DNA, the CDR3 is TGTGCCAGCAGCTTCCTGGACAGGGGACCCTCGTACCAAGAGACCCAGTACTTC.

This clone appeared a few times. This chain links TRBV2 with TRBJ2-7; D is perhaps TRBD1 (5 bases). V was shortened by 3 bases and J by 2 bases, with 11 bases between the two germline ends. The CDR3 consists of 14 residues. The germline V gene encodes CDR1 SNHLY and CDR2 FYNNEI. The CDR3 bases are TGTGCCAGCAGTGAGCTCAGACAGACCTACGAGCAGTACTTC. This sequence encodes CASSELRQTYEQYF.

The chain employs TRBV20-1 and TRBJ2-1; D is possibly TRBD2 (6 bases). Germline values: CDR1 DFQATT, CDR2 SNEGSKA (reference sequence). V lost 5 bases to trimming and J lost 9 bases, with 11 bases between them. There are 11 residues in the CDR3. The CDR3 region has the DNA TGCAGTGCTGCGACTAGTTTTGAGCAGTTCTTC. Translation gives CSAATSFEQFF.

This chain links TRBV7-2 with TRBJ2-1; 8 nucleotides line up with TRBD1. This CDR3 spans 13 amino acids. The V segment lost 2 bases and the J segment 8 bases; nucleotides outside the gene matches: 2. Germline V gives CDR1 SGHTA, CDR2 FQGNSA. The CDR3 loop is CASSLQGADEQFF. CDR3 DNA sequence: TGTGCCAGCAGCTTACAGGGGGCCGATGAGCAGTTCTTC.

This chain links TRBV7-9 with TRBJ2-1, with D possibly TRBD2 on 5 matching bases. V was shortened by 1 base and J by 0 bases, with 19 bases between the two germline ends. CDR1 and CDR2 from the germline V gene are SEHNR and FQNEAQ (reference sequence). This CDR3 is 19 amino acids long. The CDR3 DNA follows: TGTGCCAGCAGCTTAGAACCGGTAGCGTCCTTTGGCTCCTACAATGAGCAGTTCTTC. It is translated as CASSLEPVASFGSYNEQFF.

The chain combines TRBV21-1 with TRBJ2-6; TRBD2 is taken as the D call from the table, unchecked against the DNA. TRBV21-1 is a recognized pseudogene. The CDR3 consists of 14 residues. CDR3 in amino acids: CASSGTTGANVLTF. CDR3 nucleotides: TGTGCCAGTTCCGGGACTACAGGGGCCAACGTCCTGACTTTC.

The chain uses TRBV18 and TRBJ2-2; 7 bases agree with TRBD1. V lost 3 bases to trimming and J lost 4 bases; unmatched junction nucleotides: 8. There are 16 residues in the CDR3. Germline loops: CDR1 KGHSH, CDR2 LQKENI. The CDR3 coding sequence is TGTGCCAGCTCACCCCGACAGGGTGGCGGCACCGGGGAGCTGTTTTTT. Protein sequence: CASSPRQGGGTGELFF. The entire variable domain, with the rest obtained from reference TRBV18 and TRBJ2-2, is as follows: NAGVMQNPRHLVRRRGQEARLRCSPMKGHSHVYWYRQLPEEGLKFMVYLQKENIIDESGMPKERFSAEFPKEGPSILRIQQVVRGDSAAYFCASSPRQGGGTGELFFGEGSRLTVL.

The CDR3 protein is CASSQNWAGGLLGTGELFF. The CDR3 nucleotides read TGTGCCAGTAGTCAGAATTGGGCAGGGGGCTTACTAGGGACCGGGGAGCTGTTTTTT. This rearrangement joins TRBV19 to TRBJ2-2, with 8 bases fitting TRBD1. There are 19 residues in the CDR3. Germline V lookup: CDR1 LNHDA, CDR2 SQIVND (reference sequence). V shed 5 bases and J 5 bases; nucleotides not matched to a gene: 19.

This clone was seen only a few times. The chain has TRBV6-4 and TRBJ2-3, with 12 bases identical to TRBD2. Trimming at V came to 3 bases and at J to 3 bases, leaving 7 bases not matched to a gene. CDR3 length equals 17 residues. Germline lookup yields CDR1 MRHNA and CDR2 SNTAGT. CDR3 bases: TGTGCCAGCAGTGAGACTAGCGGGAGTTTGGGGACAGATACGCAGTATTTT. The encoded protein is CASSETSGSLGTDTQYF.

V and J are TRBV27 and TRBJ2-2, with TRBD2 identical over 12 bases. The germline gives CDR1 MNHEY, CDR2 SMNVEV (reference sequence). Trimming at V came to 8 bases and at J to 1 base, leaving 5 bases not matched to a gene. The CDR3 is made up of 16 amino acids. The CDR3 loop is CASQGLAGGNTGELFF. The CDR3 DNA follows: TGTGCCAGCCAGGGACTAGCGGGTGGGAACACCGGGGAGCTGTTTTTT.